Shown below are 8 T cell receptor beta chains from a single sample sequenced in a study of response to subunit inactivated influenza vaccine (dated 2018 in TCRdb). Library preparation employed RT-PCR. Sequencing instrument: Illumina HiSeq 2500. The raw public data were reprocessed by TCRdb itself: fastp quality trimming at Q25, MiXCR clonotype calling, in-frame beta chains only. Entries that share a CDR3 protein sequence are merged under the most common genes and DNA. The sample profile shows 500,000 or so distinct CDR3 sequences; 15% to 20% of them were found once. Less than 4% of the sample comes from the top ten. Sequenced here: CD4+ T cells sorted from PBMCs, sampled less than 30 months after vaccination. These receptors were taken from a man between 50 and 75 years old who received an inactivated influenza vaccine. Donor details come from another sample of the same person, matched by shared clones.

This clonotype was seen a few times. The J gene is TRBJ2-1, the V gene TRBV5-1; possible D gene TRBD1, 6 bases. The V end was cut by 6 bases, the J end by 9 bases, with 19 bases between. Looked up from germline, CDR1 is SGHRS and CDR2 is YFSETQ. The length of the CDR3 is 14 residues. DNA for the CDR3: TGCGCCAGCACAAGACAGGCGGATGGTGGTGAGCAGTTCTTC. Translating gives CASTRQADGGEQFF.

V usage is TRBV20-1 and J usage is TRBJ2-2; perhaps D is TRBD1 or TRBD2 (5 bases each). CDR3 length: 12 residues. Germline CDR1 DFQATT, CDR2 SNEGSKA (reference sequence). The CDR3 loop reads CREWGYTGELFF. CDR3 coding DNA: TGCAGGGAGTGGGGGTACACCGGGGAGCTGTTTTTT.

V gene TRBV20-1 combines with J gene TRBJ2-5; 7 nucleotides line up with TRBD1. Germline-derived CDR1 and CDR2 are DFQATT and SNEGSKA (reference sequence). Losses at the gene ends were 6 bases for V and 4 bases for J; bases not matched to a gene: 5. The CDR3 length is 12 residues. Here the CDR3 DNA reads TGCAGTGCCCACAGGGGTGCAGAGACCCAGTACTTC. Translated: CSAHRGAETQYF.

The chain employs TRBV29-1 and TRBJ2-1, with 9 bases matching TRBD1. Germline V gives CDR1 SQVTM, CDR2 ANQGSEA. This CDR3 contains 17 residues. With V trimmed by 5 bases and J by 1 base, 12 bases remained unmatched. Here the CDR3 reads CSVHPVGTGSSYNEQFF. The CDR3 nucleotides read TGCAGCGTTCACCCAGTGGGGACAGGGTCTTCCTACAATGAGCAGTTCTTC.

This sequence joins TRBV15 and TRBJ2-1, with 8 bases identical to TRBD2. The CDR3 runs to 15 residues. Losses at the gene ends were 0 bases for V and 7 bases for J; bases not matched to a gene: 5. Germline assignment: CDR1 LNHNV and CDR2 YYDKDF (reference sequence). The CDR3 loop reads CATSREAGEWNEQFF. The CDR3 region has the DNA TGTGCCACCAGCAGAGAAGCGGGAGAATGGAATGAGCAGTTCTTC. The full variable domain, its missing parts supplied by reference TRBV15 and TRBJ2-1, is DAMVIQNPRYQVTQFGKPVTLSCSQTLNHNVMYWYQQKSSQAPKLLFHYYDKDFNNEADTPDNFQSRRPNTSFCFLDIRSPGLGDTAMYLCATSREAGEWNEQFFGPGTRLTVL.

This clonotype occurred a few times. J is TRBJ2-6 and V is TRBV18; TRBD1 agrees at 8 bases. V lost 5 bases to trimming and J lost 1 base; unmatched junction nucleotides: 4. The germline CDR1 and CDR2 sequences are KGHSH and LQKENI. CDR3 length equals 16 residues. The CDR3 protein is CASSGTGSSGANVLTF. In DNA, the CDR3 is TGTGCCAGCTCAGGGACAGGAAGTTCTGGGGCCAACGTCCTGACTTTC.

The chain has TRBV20-1 and TRBJ1-2; D is perhaps TRBD1 (5 bases). This CDR3 spans 15 amino acids. V was shortened by 6 bases and J by 2 bases, with 19 bases between the two germline ends. Germline CDR1 is DFQATT and CDR2 is SNEGSKA (reference sequence). CDR3 in DNA: TGCAGTGCCCGAGCGGTCGGGCAGGGAAACTATGGCTACACCTTC. Amino acids: CSARAVGQGNYGYTF.

By frequency in the sample, this clonotype is medium-sized. The chain combines TRBV29-1 with TRBJ2-7; tentatively, D is TRBD1 or TRBD2 (5 bases each). CDR3 size: 11 residues. CDR1 and CDR2 from the germline V gene are SQVTM and ANQGSEA. The V end lost 4 bases, the J end lost 9 bases, and 13 bases lay between the germline ends. This CDR3 reads CSVGSRETQYF. CDR3 DNA sequence: TGCAGCGTTGGATCCAGGGAGACGCAGTACTTC.